This entry features one T cell receptor beta chain sequence. Its specificity is not known. Sequencing used immunoSEQ multiplex PCR; TCRdb keeps in-frame clones, though not all of them. The sample has about 97,000 clones, about 86% seen once. V shed 0 bases and J 5 bases; nucleotides not matched to a gene: 5. CDR1 MNHEY and CDR2 SVGAGI come from the germline V gene. There are 15 residues in the CDR3. This entry is derived from a study of OX40 agonist ivuxolimab in advanced cancers. About the research overall: The drug used for patients, ivuxolimab, was an agonistic anti-OX40 (CD134) antibody. Anti-PD-1, anti-PD-L1 or anti-CTLA-4 therapy given earlier was allowed, and 35% to 50% had some. Three partial responders included one hepatocellular carcinoma patient and two cutaneous melanoma patients. Findings and caveats of the study: Certain nonresponding patients likewise had low normalized T-cell clonal expansion.

Sequenced here: CD4+ or CD8+ T cells sorted from blood, sampled in a trial of the OX40 agonist ivuxolimab. The clonotype comes from an adult with an advanced solid tumor such as melanoma, head and neck, liver or kidney cancer. The J gene is TRBJ2-7, the V gene TRBV6-5, with 9 bases identical to TRBD2. In nucleotides, the CDR3 is TGTGCCAGCAGTTACTCGGGACTAGCTATGGACGAGCAGTACTTC. Amino acids: CASSYSGLAMDEQYF.